This entry describes one T cell receptor beta chain. The data stem from a study of blood T cell repertoires in COVID-19. Looking at the study overall: Specimens from acute and convalescent COVID-19 originated in the United States, Italy and Spain.

Original processing notes: From reference gene primer amplification, estimates of nucleated cell counts were derived. Clones were sequenced by immunoSEQ multiplex PCR, and TCRdb holds only the in-frame ones, with some missing. V and J calls plus clone size are reproduced from that table; the DNA served to infer D and trimming. The repertoire includes approximately 290,000 clones, 75% to 95% of them detected once, and around 1.1% sits in the top ten. Assignment of participants to cohorts was predicated upon participant-reported clinical history. All recovered Cohort 3 donors got two negative PCRs, got clearance, or saw symptom resolution. This sequence originates from a woman in her thirties who had recovered from COVID-19. Sequencing was done on a sample of PBMCs or T cells enriched from blood (not recorded which).

CDR3 in amino acids: CASSVEGGSSKLFF. CDR3 bases: TGTGCCAGCAGCGTAGAAGGAGGCTCGTCAAAACTGTTTTTT. This sequence joins TRBV9 and TRBJ1-4; D is ambiguous. This CDR3 has 14 residues. Germline CDR1 SGDLS, CDR2 YYNGEE. The V end lost 0 bases, the J end lost 10 bases, and 13 bases lay between the germline ends. The full variable domain, in which reference TRBV9 and TRBJ1-4 provide the parts outside the CDR3, is DSGVTQTPKHLITATGQRVTLRCSPRSGDLSVYWYQQSLDQGLQFLIQYYNGEERAKGNILERFSAQQFPDLHSELNLSSLELGDSALYFCASSVEGGSSKLFFGSGTQLSVL.